In its sample, the clone carrying this TCR beta chain was seen many times. The record originates from a study of T-cell reconstitution after alpha-beta-depleted transplantation in children. Molecular barcoding with unique molecular identifiers was used for the TCRbeta library. TCRdb processed the PCR reads anew with MiXCR; each CDR3 protein has one entry. The sample yields roughly 74,000 distinct CDR3 sequences, 15% to 20% seen once. Trimming removed 2 bases at V and 3 bases at J, with 11 bases between. The germline V gene encodes CDR1 SEHNR and CDR2 FQNEAQ (reference sequence). This CDR3 has 15 amino acids.

The source material was PBMCs, mostly from graft donor cells, sampled 360 days after TCRalphabeta/CD19-depleted stem cell transplant. The sequence was obtained from a male patient between 2 and 10 years old who had a stem cell transplant for acute lymphoblastic leukemia, so the T cells may come from the graft donor. The V gene is TRBV7-9, the J gene TRBJ2-1; unclear D gene. The CDR3 spells CASSLKATDYNEQFF. The CDR3 nucleotides are TGTGCCAGCAGCTTAAAAGCAACGGACTACAATGAGCAGTTCTTC. The whole variable domain, remainder taken from reference TRBV7-9 and TRBJ2-1, is DTGVSQNPRHKITKRGQNVTFRCDPISEHNRLYWYRQTLGQGPEFLTYFQNEAQLEKSRLLSDRFSAERPKGSFSTLEIQRTEQGDSAMYLCASSLKATDYNEQFFGPGTRLTVL.